This T cell receptor beta chain was sequenced in a study of OX40 agonist ivuxolimab in advanced cancers. Overall study: Ivuxolimab is a fully human IgG2 antibody that activates OX40 (CD134). Patients were 82.7% male with ages roughly 20 to 90, mean 60. Study results and limitations: More expanded clones were found, on average, in CD8+ than in CD4+ T cells.

With regard to this clone: Its antigen is undetermined.

The repertoire was sequenced with immunoSEQ multiplex PCR; TCRdb's copy has only in-frame clones and lacks some. In the table there are some 65,000 clones, approximately 90% of which are singletons. CDR1 SGDLS and CDR2 YYNGEE come from the germline V gene. Germline trimming cut 4 bases from V and 6 bases from J; bases unmatched to any gene: 15. The CDR3 totals 16 residues. This material consisted of CD4+ or CD8+ T cells sorted from blood, taken in a trial of the OX40 agonist ivuxolimab. The genes are TRBV9 and TRBJ2-7; 8 bases are shared with TRBD1. This receptor was identified in an adult with an advanced solid tumor such as melanoma, head and neck, liver or kidney cancer. CDR3 residues: CASSSPPWTGMGEQYF. CDR3 nucleotide sequence: TGTGCCAGCAGCTCCCCCCCGTGGACAGGGATGGGCGAGCAGTACTTC.